The T cell receptor (beta chain) under discussion was sequenced for a study of tumour-infiltrating T cells in Burkitt lymphoma. Study information: Overall and progression-free survival were predicted by productive clonality.

The trim removed 3 bases at V and 2 bases at J, leaving 3 bases unmatched. CDR1 MNHEY and CDR2 SMNVEV come from the germline V gene (reference sequence). CDR3 length: 15 residues. Clones were sequenced by immunoSEQ multiplex PCR, and TCRdb holds only the in-frame ones, with some missing. The table shows 11,000 to 15,000 clones, with 30% occurring only once. This clone was detected only a few times. The J gene is TRBJ2-5, the V gene TRBV27, with 10 nucleotides matching TRBD2. The clonotype comes from a human donor with diffuse large B-cell lymphoma. The sequencing input was tumor tissue. CDR3 residues: CASSLSSGGQETQYF. CDR3 bases: TGTGCCAGCAGTTTGTCTAGCGGGGGACAAGAGACCCAGTACTTC.